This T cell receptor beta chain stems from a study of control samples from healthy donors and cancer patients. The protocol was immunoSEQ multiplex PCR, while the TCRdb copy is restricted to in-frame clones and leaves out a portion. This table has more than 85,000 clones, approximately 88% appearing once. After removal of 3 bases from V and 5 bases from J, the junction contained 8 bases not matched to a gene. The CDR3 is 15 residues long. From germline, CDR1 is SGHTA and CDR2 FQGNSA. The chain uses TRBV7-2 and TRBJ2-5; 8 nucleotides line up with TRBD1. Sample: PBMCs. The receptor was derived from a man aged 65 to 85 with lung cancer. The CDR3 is CASSFRGQGWETQYF. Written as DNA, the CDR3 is TGTGCCAGCAGCTTTAGAGGACAGGGATGGGAGACCCAGTACTTC. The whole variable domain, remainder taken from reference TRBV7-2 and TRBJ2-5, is GAGVSQSPSNKVTEKGKDVELRCDPISGHTALYWYRQSLGQGLEFLIYFQGNSAPDKSGLPSDRFSAERTGGSVSTLTIQRTQQEDSAVYLCASSFRGQGWETQYFGPGTRLLVL.